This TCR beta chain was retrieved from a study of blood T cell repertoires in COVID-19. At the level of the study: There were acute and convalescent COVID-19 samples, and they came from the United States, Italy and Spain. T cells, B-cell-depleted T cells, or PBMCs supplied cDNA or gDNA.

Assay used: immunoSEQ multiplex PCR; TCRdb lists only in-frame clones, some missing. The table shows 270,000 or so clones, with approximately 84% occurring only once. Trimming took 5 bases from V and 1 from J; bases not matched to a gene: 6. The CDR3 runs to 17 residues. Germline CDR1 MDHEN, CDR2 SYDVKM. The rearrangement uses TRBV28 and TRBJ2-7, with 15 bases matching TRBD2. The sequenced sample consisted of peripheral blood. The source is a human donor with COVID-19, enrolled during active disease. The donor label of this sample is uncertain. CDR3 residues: CASSPPGLAGGSYEQYF. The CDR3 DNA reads TGTGCCAGCAGTCCCCCCGGACTAGCGGGAGGGTCCTACGAGCAGTACTTC.